What follows describes a single T cell receptor (beta chain). Antigen: not known. This record belongs to a study of identical twins. J lost 0 bases, V lost 3 bases, and 8 bases had no gene match. Germline V gene lookup returns CDR1 DFQATT and CDR2 SNEGSKA (reference sequence). The CDR3 runs 16 residues. Using its own MiXCR run on the 5' RACE reads, TCRdb lists one record per CDR3 protein. The data contain 690,000 or so distinct CDR3 sequences, approximately 9% of them singletons. Broader study findings: Twins' surplus sharing was weaker for beta out-of-frame sequences. There was an excess of low generation probability in the out-of-frame alpha sequences that twins shared.

This sample also appeared in a second study, on yellow fever vaccine responses in identical twins.

Material: PBMCs. The chain combines TRBV20-1 with TRBJ2-1, with 7 positions matching TRBD2. This clonotype originated in a young woman in good health. The chain's CDR3 is CSARTLAASSYNEQFF. In DNA, the CDR3 is TGCAGTGCTAGGACCCTAGCGGCTAGCTCCTACAATGAGCAGTTCTTC.